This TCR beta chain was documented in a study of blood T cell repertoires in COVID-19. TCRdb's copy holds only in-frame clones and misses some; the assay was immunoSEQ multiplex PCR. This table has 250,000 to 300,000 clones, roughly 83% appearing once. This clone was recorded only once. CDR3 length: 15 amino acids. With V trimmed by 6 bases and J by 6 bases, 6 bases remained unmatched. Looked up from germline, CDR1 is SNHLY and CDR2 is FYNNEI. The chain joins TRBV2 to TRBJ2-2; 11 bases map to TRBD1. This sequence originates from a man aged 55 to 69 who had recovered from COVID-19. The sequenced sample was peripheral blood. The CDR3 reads CASRVDRGPPGELFF. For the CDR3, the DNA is TGTGCCAGCAGGGTGGACAGGGGGCCCCCCGGGGAGCTGTTTTTT.